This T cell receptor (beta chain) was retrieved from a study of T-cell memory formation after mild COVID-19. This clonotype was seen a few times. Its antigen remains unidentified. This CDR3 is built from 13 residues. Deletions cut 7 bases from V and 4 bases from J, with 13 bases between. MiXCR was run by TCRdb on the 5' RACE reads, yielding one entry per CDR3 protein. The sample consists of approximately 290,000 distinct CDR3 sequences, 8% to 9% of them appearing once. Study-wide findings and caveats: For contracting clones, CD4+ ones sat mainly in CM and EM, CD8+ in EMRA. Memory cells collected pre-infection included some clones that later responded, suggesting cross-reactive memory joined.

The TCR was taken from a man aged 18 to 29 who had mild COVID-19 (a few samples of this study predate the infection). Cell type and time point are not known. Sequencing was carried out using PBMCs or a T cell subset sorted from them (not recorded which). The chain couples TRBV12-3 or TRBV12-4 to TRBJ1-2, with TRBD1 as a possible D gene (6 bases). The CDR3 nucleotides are TGTGCCAGCACTCCCGGGGGCGGCTATGGCTACACCTTC. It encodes CASTPGGGYGYTF.